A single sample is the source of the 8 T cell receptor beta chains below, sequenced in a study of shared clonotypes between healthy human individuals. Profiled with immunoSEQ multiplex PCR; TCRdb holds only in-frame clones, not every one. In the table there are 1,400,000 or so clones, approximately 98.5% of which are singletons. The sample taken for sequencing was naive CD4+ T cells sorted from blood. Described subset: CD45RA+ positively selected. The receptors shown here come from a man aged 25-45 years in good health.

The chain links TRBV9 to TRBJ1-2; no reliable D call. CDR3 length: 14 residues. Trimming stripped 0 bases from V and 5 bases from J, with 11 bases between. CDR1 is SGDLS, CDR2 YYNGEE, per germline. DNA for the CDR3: TGTGCCAGCAGCGTAGACGTAGGGAAATATGGCTACACCTTC. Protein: CASSVDVGKYGYTF.

This chain's CDR3 is CASSPGGGMNEQFF. The CDR3, as DNA: TGCGCCAGCAGCCCCGGCGGGGGCATGAATGAGCAGTTCTTC. V gene TRBV5-1 combines with J gene TRBJ2-1, with D possibly being TRBD2 (7 bases). Germline assignment: CDR1 SGHRS and CDR2 YFSETQ. This CDR3 has 14 residues. Trimming stripped 4 bases from V and 7 bases from J, with 15 bases between.

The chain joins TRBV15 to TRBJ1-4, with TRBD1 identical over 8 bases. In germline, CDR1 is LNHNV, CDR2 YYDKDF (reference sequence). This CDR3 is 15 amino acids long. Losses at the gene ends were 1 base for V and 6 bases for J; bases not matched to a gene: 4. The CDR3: CATSRVPTGDEKLFF. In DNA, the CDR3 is TGTGCCACCAGCAGAGTCCCGACAGGGGATGAAAAACTGTTTTTT.

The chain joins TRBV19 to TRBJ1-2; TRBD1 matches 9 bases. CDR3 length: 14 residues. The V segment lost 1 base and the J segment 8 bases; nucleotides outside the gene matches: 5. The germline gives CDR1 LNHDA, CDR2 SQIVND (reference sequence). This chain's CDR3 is CASSIAGTGNGYTF. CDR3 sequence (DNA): TGTGCCAGTAGTATAGCCGGGACAGGGAACGGCTACACCTTC. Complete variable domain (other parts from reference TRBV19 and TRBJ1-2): DGGITQSPKYLFRKEGQNVTLSCEQNLNHDAMYWYRQDPGQGLRLIYYSQIVNDFQKGDIAEGYSVSREKKESFPLTVTSAQKNPTAFYLCASSIAGTGNGYTFGSGTRLTVV.

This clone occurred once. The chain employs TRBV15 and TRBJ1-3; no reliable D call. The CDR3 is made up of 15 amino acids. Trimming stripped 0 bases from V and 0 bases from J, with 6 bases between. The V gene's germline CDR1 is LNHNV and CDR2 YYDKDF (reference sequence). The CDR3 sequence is CATSRDPNSGNTIYF. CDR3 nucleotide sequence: TGTGCCACCAGCAGAGATCCGAACTCTGGAAACACCATATATTTT.

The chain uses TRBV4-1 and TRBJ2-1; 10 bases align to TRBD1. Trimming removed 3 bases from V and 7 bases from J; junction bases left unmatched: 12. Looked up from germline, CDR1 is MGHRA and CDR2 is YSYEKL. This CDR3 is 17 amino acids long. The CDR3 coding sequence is TGCGCCAGCAGCCACGTCCCGGGACAGGGGTTTAAGAATGAGCAGTTCTTC. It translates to CASSHVPGQGFKNEQFF.

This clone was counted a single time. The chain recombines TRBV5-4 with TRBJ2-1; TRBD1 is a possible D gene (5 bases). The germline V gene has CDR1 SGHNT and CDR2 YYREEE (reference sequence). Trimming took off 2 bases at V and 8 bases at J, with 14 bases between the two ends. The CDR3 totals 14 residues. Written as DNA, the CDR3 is TGTGCCAGCAGCTTTCGCCAGGGCTCCCATGAGCAGTTCTTC. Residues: CASSFRQGSHEQFF.

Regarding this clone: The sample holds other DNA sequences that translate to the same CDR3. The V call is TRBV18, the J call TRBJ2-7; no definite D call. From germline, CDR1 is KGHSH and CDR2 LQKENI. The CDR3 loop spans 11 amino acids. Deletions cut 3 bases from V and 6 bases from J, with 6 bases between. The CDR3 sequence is CASSPRGEQYF. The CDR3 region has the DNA TGTGCCAGCTCACCTCGTGGCGAGCAGTACTTC.